These 27 T cell receptor beta chains were sequenced from one sample in a study of T cell changes during pregnancy in multiple sclerosis. The repertoire was sequenced with immunoSEQ multiplex PCR; TCRdb's copy has only in-frame clones and lacks some. This table holds 39,000 or so clones, 92% found once. The source material was CD4+ T cells from peripheral blood mononuclear cells, sampled after pregnancy. The receptors were sampled from a female donor in good health, enrolled as a control in a pregnancy study.

The chain employs TRBV5-8 and TRBJ2-1; 10 bases are a match to TRBD2. Germline V gene lookup returns CDR1 SGHTS and CDR2 YDEGEE. This CDR3 is 14 amino acids long. With 4 bases clipped from V and 3 bases from J, the junction kept 1 base outside the gene matches. DNA of the CDR3: TGTGCCAGCAGCAGGACTAGCGGCTACAATGAGCAGTTCTTC. As protein: CASSRTSGYNEQFF.

This chain connects TRBV14 to TRBJ2-7; the match to TRBD1 covers 9 bases. V shed 3 bases, J shed 2 bases, and the junction held 8 bases outside the gene matches. Germline V CDR1 and CDR2: SGHDN, FVKESK. The CDR3 is 16 amino acids. Here the CDR3 reads CASSQERTGEAYEQYF. The CDR3 coding sequence is TGTGCCAGCAGCCAGGAGCGGACAGGGGAAGCCTACGAGCAGTACTTC.

This clone appeared once. This rearrangement joins TRBV4-2 to TRBJ2-5, with TRBD2 as a possible D gene (5 bases). Trimming pared 2 bases from V and 5 bases from J, leaving 15 bases between. Germline CDR1 and CDR2: LGHNA and YNFKEQ. This CDR3 is 15 amino acids long. CDR3 region: CASSQSAGGSETQYF. The CDR3 nucleotides are TGTGCCAGCAGCCAATCGGCGGGCGGCTCGGAGACCCAGTACTTC.

This sequence joins TRBV10-3 and TRBJ1-1; TRBD1 aligns across 9 bases. Per germline, CDR1 ENHRY and CDR2 SYGVKD. The CDR3 length is 17 residues. V lost 7 bases, J lost 3 bases, and 15 bases stayed unmatched. CDR3: CAINTTGGIDPYTEAFF. The DNA for the CDR3 is TGTGCCATCAATACGACAGGGGGGATTGATCCGTACACTGAAGCTTTCTTT.

This rearrangement joins TRBV29-1 to TRBJ2-1; TRBD2 matches 11 bases. CDR1 and CDR2 (germline): SQVTM, ANQGSEA. Trimming cost V 2 bases and J 6 bases; bases outside gene matches: 6. This CDR3 contains 15 residues. CDR3 DNA: TGCAGCGTTGAAATCGCTAGCGGGAGGTTCAATGAGCAGTTCTTC. Protein sequence: CSVEIASGRFNEQFF.

This chain links TRBV5-1 with TRBJ2-2; D ambiguous. The CDR3 is made up of 15 amino acids. Germline CDR1 reads SGHRS; CDR2 reads YFSETQ. Trimming shortened V by 0 bases and J by 2 bases, and 8 bases separated the two germline ends. CDR3 DNA sequence: TGCGCCAGCAGCTTGGTCGGTATTAACACCGGGGAGCTGTTTTTT. Its protein is CASSLVGINTGELFF.

The chain joins TRBV10-3 to TRBJ2-2; D ambiguous. The length of the CDR3 is 14 residues. V lost 4 bases and J 0 bases, leaving 6 bases between the germline ends. The germline CDR1 and CDR2 sequences are ENHRY and SYGVKD. The CDR3 sequence: CAISASANTGELFF. As DNA, the CDR3 is TGTGCCATCAGTGCGAGTGCGAACACCGGGGAGCTGTTTTTT.

This chain joins TRBV9 and TRBJ2-7, with a possible D match to TRBD2 (5 bases). This CDR3 region has 14 residues. V shed 0 bases and J shed 6 bases, with 13 bases lying between them. Germline lookup yields CDR1 SGDLS and CDR2 YYNGEE. The chain's CDR3 is CASSVGLAMREQYF. CDR3 coding DNA: TGTGCCAGCAGCGTAGGTCTAGCTATGCGCGAGCAGTACTTC. Full variable domain (outside the CDR3, taken from reference TRBV9 and TRBJ2-7): DSGVTQTPKHLITATGQRVTLRCSPRSGDLSVYWYQQSLDQGLQFLIQYYNGEERAKGNILERFSAQQFPDLHSELNLSSLELGDSALYFCASSVGLAMREQYFGPGTRLTVT.

This chain connects TRBV2 to TRBJ1-2, with 8 bases identical to TRBD1. V trimming: 6 bases; J trimming: 5 bases; junction bases outside the gene matches: 11. CDR1 and CDR2 (germline): SNHLY, FYNNEI. The CDR3 runs to 15 residues. The CDR3 spells CASRPGTGVPYGYTF. CDR3 coding DNA: TGTGCCAGCAGACCCGGGACAGGCGTACCTTATGGCTACACCTTC.

The chain couples TRBV5-5 to TRBJ1-4; 10 bases align to TRBD1. CDR3 length equals 16 residues. CDR1 is SGHKS and CDR2 is YYEKEE in the germline V gene (reference sequence). J gave up 7 bases and V 1 base, and 7 bases lay outside the gene matches. The CDR3 protein is CASSLFGQGVSEKLFF. The CDR3, as DNA: TGTGCCAGCAGCTTGTTTGGACAGGGGGTTAGTGAAAAACTGTTTTTT.

The rearrangement uses TRBV15 and TRBJ1-2; tentative D call: TRBD1 (6 bases). The ends were cut back, 8 bases at V and 4 bases at J, with 14 bases in the middle. The CDR3 is made up of 13 amino acids. Per the germline V gene, CDR1 is LNHNV and CDR2 is YYDKDF (reference sequence). CDR3: CATAQGRFYGYTF. CDR3 bases: TGTGCCACCGCCCAGGGGCGATTCTATGGCTACACCTTC.

This sequence joins TRBV19 and TRBJ2-3, with D possibly being TRBD1 (6 bases). The CDR3 consists of 15 residues. The germline V gene encodes CDR1 LNHDA and CDR2 SQIVND (reference sequence). Trimming stripped 10 bases from V and 3 bases from J, with 20 bases between. The CDR3 sequence is CAISRGWGETDTQYF. CDR3 nucleotides: TGTGCCATCTCGAGGGGGTGGGGAGAGACAGATACGCAGTATTTT.

This clone was counted once. The chain links TRBV9 to TRBJ2-1, with 10 bases aligning to TRBD2. This CDR3 is 15 amino acids long. Looked up from germline, CDR1 is SGDLS and CDR2 is YYNGEE. Trimming at V came to 2 bases and at J to 8 bases, leaving 7 bases not matched to a gene. The CDR3 DNA reads TGTGCCAGCAGCGTTAGCCGACTAGCGGGCCATGAGCAGTTCTTC. Protein: CASSVSRLAGHEQFF.

The chain combines TRBV6-6 with TRBJ2-1; D not certain. The CDR3 is 11 residues long. Trimming removed 6 bases at V and 6 bases at J, with 6 bases between. The V gene's germline CDR1 is MNHNY and CDR2 SVGAGI (reference sequence). Here the CDR3 reads CASSQRNEQFF. CDR3 sequence (DNA): TGTGCCAGCAGCCAGCGCAATGAGCAGTTCTTC.

This clone was seen a handful of times. This chain connects TRBV18 to TRBJ1-3; D possibly corresponds to TRBD1 (6 bases). This CDR3 is 14 amino acids long. CDR1 and CDR2 (germline): KGHSH, LQKENI. Trimming stripped 1 base from V and 3 bases from J, with 7 bases between. The CDR3 DNA sequence: TGTGCCAGCTCACCACACAGGGTTGGAAACACCATATATTTT. This encodes CASSPHRVGNTIYF.

The genes are TRBV19 and TRBJ2-3; 9 bases match TRBD2. The germline CDR1 and CDR2 sequences are LNHDA and SQIVND (reference sequence). This CDR3 has 16 residues. The V gene end was trimmed by 3 bases and the J gene end by 5 bases; junction bases not matched to a gene: 9. CDR3 sequence reads: CASSIRAGGGKDTQYF. CDR3 in DNA: TGTGCCAGTAGTATCCGAGCGGGAGGTGGAAAAGATACGCAGTATTTT.

CDR3 amino acids: CASSEGDRVRDTQYF. The CDR3 coding sequence is TGTGCCAGCAGTGAAGGGGACAGGGTGCGAGATACGCAGTATTTT. The chain recombines TRBV25-1 with TRBJ2-3, with TRBD1 matching over 9 bases. Germline V CDR1 and CDR2: MGHDK, SYGVNS. This CDR3 has 15 residues. Germline trimming cut 2 bases from V and 5 bases from J; bases unmatched to any gene: 5. The variable domain in full, completed from reference TRBV25-1 and TRBJ2-3, reads EADIYQTPRYLVIGTGKKITLECSQTMGHDKMYWYQQDPGMELHLIHYSYGVNSTEKGDLSSESTVSRIRTEHFPLTLESARPSHTSQYLCASSEGDRVRDTQYFGPGTRLTVL.

This clone appeared once. The chain has TRBV7-2 and TRBJ1-3; no firm D call. Trimming removed 1 base at V and 4 bases at J, with 5 bases between. The V gene's germline CDR1 is SGHTA and CDR2 FQGNSA. This CDR3 contains 13 residues. The CDR3 region is CASSLVVGNTIYF. CDR3 bases: TGTGCCAGCAGCTTAGTAGTCGGAAACACCATATATTTT. The full variable domain, with the rest looked up from reference TRBV7-2 and TRBJ1-3, is GAGVSQSPSNKVTEKGKDVELRCDPISGHTALYWYRQSLGQGLEFLIYFQGNSAPDKSGLPSDRFSAERTGGSVSTLTIQRTQQEDSAVYLCASSLVVGNTIYFGEGSWLTVV.

V is TRBV19 and J is TRBJ1-6; 7 bases agree with TRBD1. Germline CDR1 and CDR2: LNHDA and SQIVND (reference sequence). The CDR3 has 13 amino acids. With 5 bases clipped from V and 9 bases from J, the junction kept 4 bases outside the gene matches. The CDR3 DNA is TGTGCCAGTAGTCCGACAGGGATTTCACCCCTCCACTTT. Protein product: CASSPTGISPLHF.

The chain joins TRBV25-1 to TRBJ1-3, with 8 positions matching TRBD1. V shed 1 base and J 4 bases; nucleotides not matched to a gene: 9. The CDR3 extends over 17 amino acids. Germline CDR1 MGHDK, CDR2 SYGVNS. The CDR3 protein is CASSEWAQGVSGNTIYF. CDR3 DNA sequence: TGTGCCAGCAGTGAATGGGCACAGGGGGTCTCCGGAAACACCATATATTTT.

The chain has TRBV7-2 and TRBJ1-1, with a possible D match to TRBD1 (6 bases). The CDR3 sequence is 15 residues long. Trimming stripped 6 bases from V and 0 bases from J, with 14 bases between. The germline V gene encodes CDR1 SGHTA and CDR2 FQGNSA. The CDR3 is CASSPTGRVNTEAFF. DNA of the CDR3: TGTGCCAGCAGTCCCACAGGGCGGGTGAACACTGAAGCTTTCTTT.

The chain is built from TRBV11-1 and TRBJ2-5; 8 positions agree with TRBD1. V dropped 5 bases and J dropped 4; count of bases not matched to a gene: 3. The CDR3 has 13 residues. CDR1 is SGHAT and CDR2 is FQDESV in the germline V gene (reference sequence). This chain's CDR3 is CASSAGGGETQYF. For the CDR3, the DNA is TGTGCCAGCAGCGCAGGGGGCGGAGAGACCCAGTACTTC.

The CDR3 nucleotides are TGCAGCGTTGGTCTGGGCCGCCAAGAGACCCAGTACTTC. It translates to CSVGLGRQETQYF. V is TRBV29-1 and J is TRBJ2-5; unclear D gene. Germline CDR1 reads SQVTM; CDR2 reads ANQGSEA. V lost 4 bases and J lost 1, with 10 bases in between. The CDR3 is 13 residues long.

The V gene is TRBV6-1, the J gene TRBJ2-7, with 8 bases lining up with TRBD1. CDR1 and CDR2 from the germline V gene are MNHNS and SASEGT. CDR3 size: 15 residues. V trimming: 4 bases; J trimming: 0 bases; junction bases outside the gene matches: 5. The CDR3 DNA reads as TGTGCCAGCAGTGTAGGACAGGGATACTCCTACGAGCAGTACTTC. It specifies CASSVGQGYSYEQYF.

This chain links TRBV18 with TRBJ1-3; TRBD1 matches at 8 bases. Germline values: CDR1 KGHSH, CDR2 LQKENI. J lost 3 bases, V lost 2 bases, and 6 bases had no gene match. The CDR3 length is 16 residues. CDR3 sequence reads: CASSPWDRMLGNTIYF. CDR3 DNA: TGTGCCAGCTCACCATGGGACAGGATGCTTGGAAACACCATATATTTT. Based on the CDR3 plus reference TRBV18 and TRBJ1-3, the full variable domain is NAGVMQNPRHLVRRRGQEARLRCSPMKGHSHVYWYRQLPEEGLKFMVYLQKENIIDESGMPKERFSAEFPKEGPSILRIQQVVRGDSAAYFCASSPWDRMLGNTIYFGEGSWLTVV.

This clone has only one observation. J is TRBJ1-3 and V is TRBV2; D unclear. The CDR3 has 16 residues. Germline V gene lookup returns CDR1 SNHLY and CDR2 FYNNEI. The V end was cut by 2 bases, the J end by 3 bases, with 14 bases between. The CDR3 is CASSETRALGGNTIYF. Here the CDR3 DNA reads TGTGCCAGCAGTGAAACGCGGGCTTTAGGTGGAAACACCATATATTTT.

V and J are TRBV6-1 and TRBJ2-2; 8 bases line up with TRBD1. The CDR3 covers 17 residues. The J segment lost 2 bases and the V segment lost 3 bases, leaving 8 bases of the junction unmatched. Germline V lookup: CDR1 MNHNS, CDR2 SASEGT. CDR3 DNA sequence: TGTGCCAGCAGTGATAAGTCGGGGACAGGAAACACCGGGGAGCTGTTTTTT. It translates to CASSDKSGTGNTGELFF.